This T cell receptor (beta chain) was sequenced in a study of T-cell reconstitution after alpha-beta-depleted transplantation in children. CDR3 length: 14 residues. V was clipped by 7 bases and J by 1 base; unmatched bases: 5. CDR1 and CDR2 (germline): DFQATT, SNEGSKA (reference sequence). Library preparation (for TCRbeta) was performed with unique molecular identifiers. TCRdb passed the PCR reads through MiXCR, listing each CDR3 protein once. The data show approximately 520,000 distinct CDR3 sequences, over 25% seen once. This clonotype was seen a handful of times. V usage is TRBV20-1 and J usage is TRBJ2-1, with 9 bases fitting TRBD1. The sequence derives from a human donor who donated a stem cell graft to a child with aplastic anemia. Material: PBMCs from the stem cell graft donor, obtained from the stem cell graft. CDR3 residues: CSVIGTGSYNEQFF. In DNA, the CDR3 is TGCAGTGTCATTGGGACAGGGTCCTACAATGAGCAGTTCTTC.